Below, one T cell receptor (beta chain) is given with its context. This sample stems from a study of blood T cell repertoires in COVID-19. With V trimmed by 2 bases and J by 2 bases, 2 bases remained unmatched. The CDR3 covers 16 residues. Germline V CDR1 and CDR2: SGHVS, FQNEAQ. Repertoires were generated with immunoSEQ multiplex PCR, while TCRdb's copy carries only in-frame clones and drops some. This table holds around 310,000 clones, nearly 90% found once. The rearrangement links TRBV7-8 to TRBJ2-6; 8 bases are shared with TRBD1. Sequences were obtained from peripheral blood. This clonotype was sampled from a woman aged 40 to 55 with COVID-19, enrolled during active disease. CDR3 nucleotides: TGTGCCAGCAGCTTACCAGGGGGCGCTGGGGCCAACGTCCTGACTTTC. Translation: CASSLPGGAGANVLTF.